Listed below are T cell receptor beta chains from one sample, sequenced in a study of cytomegalovirus exposure and HLA in healthy donors. Assay used: immunoSEQ multiplex PCR; TCRdb lists only in-frame clones, some missing. The table has around 220,000 clones, 65% to 75% seen once. Sequencing was performed on PBMCs. The receptors derive from a woman under 40 in good health and CMV-seronegative. Each CDR3 is given with its conserved first and last residue. The D gene is left open where the match is weak. Size is stated for part of the rows, as once, few or many counts, or as a class when the clone is expanded.

D: TRBD1
J: TRBJ1-2
V: TRBV6-1
size: once
CDR3: CASSDLVGGHYGYTF
DNA: TGTGCCAGCAGTGACCTTGTAGGGGGCCACTATGGCTACACCTTC

D: -
J: TRBJ1-2
V: TRBV19
size: once
CDR3: CASSIDLAGISRGYTF
DNA: TGTGCCAGTAGTATAGATTTGGCAGGGATTTCGCGGGGCTACACCTTC

D: -
J: TRBJ1-2
V: TRBV7-2
size: -
CDR3: CASSLFRSGGYTF
DNA: TGTGCCAGCAGCTTATTCAGATCGGGAGGCTACACCTTC

D: -
J: TRBJ2-1
V: TRBV9
size: -
CDR3: CASSVGSAPHLFF
DNA: TGTGCCAGCAGCGTAGGCAGCGCGCCTCATCTGTTCTTC

D: TRBD2
J: TRBJ2-1
V: TRBV10-3
size: -
CDR3: CAISKAISGNYNEQFF
DNA: TGTGCCATCAGTAAAGCAATTAGCGGGAACTACAATGAGCAGTTCTTC

D: -
J: TRBJ2-5
V: TRBV9
size: -
CDR3: CASSVATGRGQETQYF
DNA: TGTGCCAGCAGCGTAGCTACGGGGCGGGGTCAAGAGACCCAGTACTTC

D: TRBD1
J: TRBJ1-2
V: TRBV27
size: few
CDR3: CASSPRQGFNYGYTF
DNA: TGTGCCAGCAGTCCCAGACAGGGCTTTAACTATGGCTACACCTTC

D: TRBD2
J: TRBJ2-5
V: TRBV5-5
size: -
CDR3: CASSLTSGSVGETQYF
DNA: TGTGCCAGCAGCTTGACTAGCGGGAGTGTGGGAGAGACCCAGTACTTC

D: TRBD1
J: TRBJ2-1
V: TRBV4-2
size: -
CDR3: CASSQATGTGVYNEQFF
DNA: TGTGCCAGCAGCCAAGCCACCGGGACAGGGGTCTACAATGAGCAGTTCTTC

D: TRBD2
J: TRBJ2-1
V: TRBV7-2
size: -
CDR3: CASSFGTSSAYNEQFF
DNA: TGTGCCAGCAGCTTCGGGACTAGCTCGGCCTACAATGAGCAGTTCTTC

D: -
J: TRBJ2-7
V: TRBV5-4
size: few
CDR3: CASSPRKDYPSYEQYF
DNA: TGTGCCAGCAGCCCCCGGAAGGACTACCCCTCCTACGAGCAGTACTTC

D: -
J: TRBJ1-2
V: TRBV6-5
size: -
CDR3: CASSYLYGKNYGYTF
DNA: TGTGCCAGCAGTTACCTGTACGGGAAGAACTATGGCTACACCTTC

D: TRBD2
J: TRBJ2-7
V: TRBV2
size: once
CDR3: CASSDPAGTSYEQYF
DNA: TGTGCCAGCAGTGATCCAGCGGGGACCTCCTACGAGCAGTACTTC

D: -
J: TRBJ2-1
V: TRBV6-6
size: -
CDR3: CASRNSRNEQFF
DNA: TGTGCCAGCAGGAATTCGCGAAATGAGCAGTTCTTC

D: TRBD2
J: TRBJ2-7
V: TRBV4-1
size: -
CDR3: CASSRLDLAGAYEQYF
DNA: TGCGCCAGCAGCCGGTTAGACTTAGCGGGAGCGTACGAGCAGTACTTC

D: TRBD1
J: TRBJ2-3
V: TRBV6-5
size: few
CDR3: CAISRDREDTQYF
DNA: TGTGCCATCAGTAGGGACAGGGAAGATACGCAGTATTTT

D: -
J: TRBJ1-1
V: TRBV29-1
size: -
CDR3: CSVDLLQGLNTEAFF
DNA: TGCAGCGTTGACCTCTTGCAGGGACTCAACACTGAAGCTTTCTTT

D: TRBD1
J: TRBJ2-7
V: TRBV18
size: once
CDR3: CASCTGTASEQYF
DNA: TGTGCCAGCTGTACCGGGACAGCCTCCGAGCAGTACTTC

D: -
J: TRBJ1-2
V: TRBV18
size: -
CDR3: CASSPAEARGYTF
DNA: TGTGCCAGCTCACCGGCGGAAGCCCGCGGCTACACCTTC

D: TRBD1
J: TRBJ1-1
V: TRBV5-6
size: -
CDR3: CASSHLTGGVRDTEAFF
DNA: TGTGCCAGCAGCCACCTAACAGGGGGCGTAAGGGACACTGAAGCTTTCTTT

D: TRBD1
J: TRBJ1-5
V: TRBV19
size: -
CDR3: CASSKTGAGQPQHF
DNA: TGTGCCAGTAGTAAGACAGGGGCAGGCCAGCCCCAGCATTTT

D: TRBD2
J: TRBJ2-3
V: TRBV7-2
size: once
CDR3: CASSFSGGGDTQYF
DNA: TGTGCCAGCAGCTTCAGCGGGGGGGGAGATACGCAGTATTTT

D: -
J: TRBJ2-5
V: TRBV6-1
size: -
CDR3: CASSGVAGPRQETQYF
DNA: TGTGCCAGCAGTGGGGTAGCCGGTCCCCGCCAAGAGACCCAGTACTTC

D: -
J: TRBJ1-2
V: TRBV6-5
size: once
CDR3: CASSPLGGGYTF
DNA: TGTGCCAGCAGTCCCTTAGGGGGTGGCTACACCTTC

D: TRBD1
J: TRBJ1-2
V: TRBV29-1
size: -
CDR3: CSGRTGNGYTF
DNA: TGCAGCGGACGGACAGGGAATGGCTACACCTTC

D: TRBD1
J: TRBJ1-3
V: TRBV5-6
size: few
CDR3: CASSVGAGTAVNTIYF
DNA: TGTGCCAGCAGCGTCGGAGCCGGGACAGCCGTAAACACCATATATTTT

D: -
J: TRBJ2-2
V: TRBV7-9
size: -
CDR3: CASSSPTGELFF
DNA: TGTGCCAGCAGCAGCCCCACCGGGGAGCTGTTTTTT

D: TRBD2
J: TRBJ2-3
V: TRBV5-5
size: -
CDR3: CASSRRVTSPISTDTQYF
DNA: TGTGCCAGCAGCAGGCGTGTGACTAGCCCGATTAGCACAGATACGCAGTATTTT

D: -
J: TRBJ1-1
V: TRBV7-9
size: -
CDR3: CASSLRGKPEAFF
DNA: TGTGCCAGCAGCTTACGGGGGAAGCCTGAAGCTTTCTTT

D: -
J: TRBJ1-2
V: TRBV6-5
size: few
CDR3: CASSYDSSYGYTF
DNA: TGTGCCAGCAGTTACGACAGCTCCTATGGCTACACCTTC

D: -
J: TRBJ1-4
V: TRBV25-1
size: -
CDR3: CASSETFHITNEKLFF
DNA: TGTGCCAGCAGTGAGACTTTCCACATTACTAATGAAAAACTGTTTTTT

D: TRBD1
J: TRBJ2-5
V: TRBV2
size: -
CDR3: CASSNVDRGETQYF
DNA: TGTGCCAGCAGTAACGTGGACAGGGGAGAGACCCAGTACTTC

D: -
J: TRBJ2-1
V: TRBV29-1
size: -
CDR3: CSVVKAVTRNEQFF
DNA: TGCAGCGTTGTAAAAGCTGTGACACGGAATGAGCAGTTCTTC

D: -
J: TRBJ2-1
V: TRBV4-1
size: -
CDR3: CASSPNYNEQFF
DNA: TGCGCCAGCAGCCCTAACTATAATGAGCAGTTCTTC

D: -
J: TRBJ2-5
V: TRBV27
size: -
CDR3: CASSLSPKETQYF
DNA: TGTGCCAGCAGTTTATCCCCCAAAGAGACCCAGTACTTC

D: -
J: TRBJ1-4
V: TRBV14
size: few
CDR3: CASSHRGATNEKLFF
DNA: TGTGCCAGCAGCCACCGCGGTGCAACTAATGAAAAACTGTTTTTT

D: TRBD2
J: TRBJ2-2
V: TRBV7-7
size: -
CDR3: CASSPSSGRGTGELFF
DNA: TGTGCTAGCAGCCCCTCAAGCGGGAGAGGTACCGGGGAGCTGTTTTTT

D: -
J: TRBJ1-1
V: TRBV7-8
size: -
CDR3: CASSPRTKGDKAFF
DNA: TGTGCCAGCAGCCCCCGGACGAAGGGAGATAAAGCTTTCTTT

D: -
J: TRBJ2-7
V: TRBV2
size: -
CDR3: CASSTLWSEQYF
DNA: TGTGCCAGCAGTACCTTATGGAGCGAGCAGTACTTC

D: -
J: TRBJ1-5
V: TRBV4-1
size: -
CDR3: CASSQIAGDSNQPQHF
DNA: TGCGCCAGCAGCCAAATCGCAGGGGATAGCAATCAGCCCCAGCATTTT

D: -
J: TRBJ1-2
V: TRBV27
size: -
CDR3: CASSSLRTVGSYGYTF
DNA: TGTGCCAGCAGTTCCTTACGGACAGTCGGTTCCTATGGCTACACCTTC

D: -
J: TRBJ2-1
V: TRBV5-1
size: -
CDR3: CASSDTPGVSYNEQFF
DNA: TGCGCCAGCAGCGATACACCAGGGGTATCCTACAATGAGCAGTTCTTC

D: -
J: TRBJ1-1
V: TRBV19
size: -
CDR3: CASSIGQFASGTEAFF
DNA: TGTGCCAGTAGTATAGGACAGTTTGCCTCGGGCACTGAAGCTTTCTTT

D: -
J: TRBJ1-2
V: TRBV5-1
size: -
CDR3: CASSLETANYGYTF
DNA: TGCGCCAGCAGCTTGGAGACAGCCAACTATGGCTACACATTC

D: -
J: TRBJ1-2
V: TRBV19
size: -
CDR3: CASSFRRQVVGYGYTF
DNA: TGTGCCAGTAGTTTCCGGAGACAGGTAGTAGGCTATGGCTACACCTTC

D: TRBD1
J: TRBJ1-2
V: TRBV5-4
size: -
CDR3: CASSLEGAGYRGYTF
DNA: TGTGCCAGCAGCTTGGAGGGGGCAGGGTATCGTGGCTACACCTTC

D: -
J: TRBJ1-3
V: TRBV11-2
size: -
CDR3: CASSPRLGSGNTIYF
DNA: TGTGCCAGCAGCCCCAGGCTCGGCTCTGGAAACACCATATATTTT

D: -
J: TRBJ2-7
V: TRBV5-6
size: -
CDR3: CASSQLGQGQTYEQYF
DNA: TGTGCCAGCAGCCAGTTGGGGCAGGGGCAGACCTACGAGCAGTACTTC